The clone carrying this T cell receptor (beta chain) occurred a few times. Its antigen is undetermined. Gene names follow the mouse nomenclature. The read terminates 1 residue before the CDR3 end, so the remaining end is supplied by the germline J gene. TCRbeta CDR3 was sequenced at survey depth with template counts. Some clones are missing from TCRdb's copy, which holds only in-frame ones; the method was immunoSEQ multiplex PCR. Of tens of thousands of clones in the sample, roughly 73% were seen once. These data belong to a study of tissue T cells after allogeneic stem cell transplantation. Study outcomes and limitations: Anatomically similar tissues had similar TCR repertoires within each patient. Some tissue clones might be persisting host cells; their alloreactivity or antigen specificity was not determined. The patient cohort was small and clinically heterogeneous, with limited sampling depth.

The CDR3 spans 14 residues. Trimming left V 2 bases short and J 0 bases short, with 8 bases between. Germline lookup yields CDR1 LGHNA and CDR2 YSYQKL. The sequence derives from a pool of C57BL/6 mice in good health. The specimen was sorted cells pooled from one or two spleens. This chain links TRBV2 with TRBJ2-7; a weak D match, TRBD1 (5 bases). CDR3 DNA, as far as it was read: TGTGCCAGCAGCCAAACAGGAAGCTCCTATGAACAGTAC. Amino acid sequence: CASSQTGSSYEQY. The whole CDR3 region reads CASSQTGSSYEQYF.